The rows below give T cell receptor beta chains drawn from one sample of a study of stem cell transplantation in POMP-related autoinflammatory disease. Method: immunoSEQ multiplex PCR; TCRdb's copy keeps in-frame clones and lacks some. This sample carries about 32,000 clones, 70% to 90% of them seen once, and the ten largest clones take 0.72%. The material was CD4+ T cells from PBMCs, obtained before stem cell transplantation. These receptors were obtained from a human donor with POMP-related autoinflammation and immune dysregulation (PRAID). CDR3s include the opening cysteine and the closing phenylalanine or tryptophan. The order of the fields is J gene, V gene, clone size, D gene, CDR3 DNA, CDR3 protein. D genes are given only for firm matches. Clone sizes are given selectively: once, few, many, or a class where the clone is expanded.

TRBJ2-3	TRBV7-9	NA	NA	TGTGCCAGCAGCTTAGGGGTTATCGTAACAGATACGCAGTATTTT	CASSLGVIVTDTQYF
TRBJ2-1	TRBV12-5	NA	NA	TGTGCTAGTGGTTTGGGAGGGAGCCTCTCCTACAATGAGCAGTTCTTC	CASGLGGSLSYNEQFF
TRBJ2-1	TRBV5-1	NA	NA	TGCGCCAGCAGCTTAGCGGGCCAATACAATGAGCAGTTCTTC	CASSLAGQYNEQFF
TRBJ2-3	TRBV5-1	NA	TRBD1	TGCGCCAGCAGCTTGGCACAGGGGGATACGCAGTATTTT	CASSLAQGDTQYF
TRBJ1-3	TRBV5-1	NA	TRBD1	TGCGCCAGCAGCTTGGTCGGGACAGCTGGAAACACCATATATTTT	CASSLVGTAGNTIYF
TRBJ1-2	TRBV2	few	NA	TGTGCCAGCAGGGTAGACGGCCCCTATGGCTACACCTTC	CASRVDGPYGYTF
TRBJ2-1	TRBV2	once	TRBD2	TGTGCCAGCAGTGTTAGCGGGGGGCCCTACAATGAGCAGTTCTTC	CASSVSGGPYNEQFF
TRBJ1-1	TRBV5-1	NA	TRBD1	TGCGCCAGCAGCTTGCATACATCGCCGGGGACAGGGTACGCTTTCTTT	CASSLHTSPGTGYAFF
TRBJ2-7	TRBV11-2	NA	TRBD2	TGTGCCAGCCGACTAGCGGGAGTCTACGAGCAGTACTTC	CASRLAGVYEQYF
TRBJ2-5	TRBV5-1	NA	NA	TGCGCCAGCAGCTTGGAGACGGGGGGCCCGGCGGCGGCCCAGTACTTC	CASSLETGGPAAAQYF
TRBJ1-2	TRBV5-5	NA	NA	TGTGCCAGCAGCCCCCGAGTTACTTATGGCTACACCTTC	CASSPRVTYGYTF
TRBJ1-3	TRBV10-2	NA	NA	TGCGCCAGCAACCCCATCCCTGTGGGGGACTCTGGAAACACCATATATTTT	CASNPIPVGDSGNTIYF
TRBJ2-2	TRBV11-3	NA	NA	TGTGCCAGCAGGGGTATGGGGGAGCTGTTTTTT	CASRGMGELFF
TRBJ2-1	TRBV15	NA	NA	TGTGCCACCCCGACCCACTGGGCTGCAAGCTCCTACAATGAGCAGTTCTTC	CATPTHWAASSYNEQFF
TRBJ2-1	TRBV5-1	NA	NA	TGCGCCAGCAGCTTGGCCCTATTTAGCAAGAGCTCCTACAATGAGCAGTTCTTC	CASSLALFSKSSYNEQFF
TRBJ2-2	TRBV7-3	NA	TRBD2	TGTGCCAGCAGCTTGACTAGCAACACCGGGGAGCTGTTTTTT	CASSLTSNTGELFF
TRBJ2-1	TRBV25-1	NA	NA	TGTGCCAGCAGTGACCGTATTAGCTCCTACAATGAGCAGTTCTTC	CASSDRISSYNEQFF
TRBJ1-1	TRBV5-1	NA	NA	TGCGCCAGCACTCCGTCGGGGGGGATGAACACTGAAGCTTTCTTT	CASTPSGGMNTEAFF
TRBJ1-2	TRBV6-5	NA	NA	TGTGCCAGCAGTTATACAGGGAATTACCCCTATGGCTACACCTTC	CASSYTGNYPYGYTF
TRBJ1-3	TRBV30	NA	NA	TGTGCCTGGGCGGGGAGCTCTGGAAACACCATATATTTT	CAWAGSSGNTIYF
TRBJ2-1	TRBV4-1	NA	TRBD2	TGCGCCAGCAGCCAAGGCGTAGGGCTAGCGGCTAACTCCTACAATGAGCAGTTCTTC	CASSQGVGLAANSYNEQFF
TRBJ1-5	TRBV2	NA	NA	TGTGCCAGCAGGGACTGGAATAGCAATCAGCCCCAGCATTTT	CASRDWNSNQPQHF
TRBJ2-3	TRBV29-1	NA	TRBD2	TGCAGCGTCTCTGGGGGCGGGAGGGCCTCAGATACGCAGTATTTT	CSVSGGGRASDTQYF
TRBJ2-3	TRBV5-1	few	NA	TGCGCCAGCAGCTTGGATCGCCTGGCAGATACGCAGTATTTT	CASSLDRLADTQYF
TRBJ2-3	TRBV7-2	NA	TRBD2	TGTGCCAGCAGCGTACTAGCGGGGGTTCCAGATACGCAGTATTTT	CASSVLAGVPDTQYF
TRBJ2-2	TRBV4-1	NA	NA	TGCGCCAGCAGCCCGGGGAACACCGGGGAGCTGTTTTTT	CASSPGNTGELFF
TRBJ2-3	TRBV18	NA	TRBD2	TGTGCCAGCTCACCACTGATAAGCGGGGGGGCCGGAGATACGCAGTATTTT	CASSPLISGGAGDTQYF
TRBJ1-1	TRBV4-2	NA	NA	TGTGCCAGCAGCCAAGATCAGGAGGGAACGGCTTTCTTT	CASSQDQEGTAFF
TRBJ1-1	TRBV2	few	TRBD1	TGTGCCAGCAGTGACAGGGGGACCACTGAAGCTTTCTTT	CASSDRGTTEAFF
TRBJ2-6	TRBV29-1	NA	NA	TGCAGCGTTGTACTGGGGGGCTCTGGGGCCAACGTCCTGACTTTC	CSVVLGGSGANVLTF
TRBJ2-5	TRBV5-1	NA	NA	TGCGCCAGCAGCAGCAGCCAAGAGACCCAGTACTTC	CASSSSQETQYF
TRBJ2-3	TRBV5-1	NA	TRBD2	TGCGCCAGCAGCTCCGGGACTAGCAGGTCAGATACGCAGTATTTT	CASSSGTSRSDTQYF
TRBJ2-7	TRBV4-2	NA	TRBD2	TGTGCCAGCAGCCAATCGGGGGGCTCCTACGAGCAGTACTTC	CASSQSGGSYEQYF
TRBJ2-1	TRBV4-2	NA	NA	TGTGCCAGCAGCCAAATAAACCAGGGCAATGAGCAGTTCTTC	CASSQINQGNEQFF
TRBJ2-3	TRBV5-1	NA	NA	TGCGCCAGCAGCTTGTCCCTCGTAGCGACCCCTCGCACAGATACGCAGTATTTT	CASSLSLVATPRTDTQYF
TRBJ2-3	TRBV7-8	NA	NA	TGTGCCAGCAGCACCCCGGCGGGAGCAGGGGGGCAGTATTTT	CASSTPAGAGGQYF
TRBJ2-1	TRBV7-2	NA	NA	TGTGCCAGCAGGTCCCAGGGATCGAATCCCTACAATGAGCAGTTCTTC	CASRSQGSNPYNEQFF
TRBJ2-7	TRBV1	NA	NA	TGCACGGCCTTTCCCAACCCAGGGTACGAGCAGTACTTC	CTAFPNPGYEQYF
TRBJ2-5	TRBV5-1	NA	TRBD2	TGCGCCAGCAGTGATAGCGGGACGACGGAGACCCAGTACTTC	CASSDSGTTETQYF
TRBJ1-4	TRBV12-5	NA	TRBD1	TGTGCTAGTGGTTTGTACCAAAACAGGGGAACTAATGAAAAACTGTTTTTT	CASGLYQNRGTNEKLFF
TRBJ2-2	TRBV5-4	NA	TRBD1	TGTGCCAGCAGCTCGGGACAGGGTCAAACCGGGGAGCTGTTTTTT	CASSSGQGQTGELFF